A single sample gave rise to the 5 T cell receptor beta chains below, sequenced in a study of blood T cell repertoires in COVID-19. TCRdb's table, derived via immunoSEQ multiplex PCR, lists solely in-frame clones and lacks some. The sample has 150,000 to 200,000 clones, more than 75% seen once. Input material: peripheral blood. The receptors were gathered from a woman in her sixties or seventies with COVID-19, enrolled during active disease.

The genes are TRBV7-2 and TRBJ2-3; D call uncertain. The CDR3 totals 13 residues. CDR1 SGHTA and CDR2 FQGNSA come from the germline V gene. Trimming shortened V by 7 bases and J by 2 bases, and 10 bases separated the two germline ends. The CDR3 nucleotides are TGTGCCAGCACCAGATCTCACACAGATACGCAGTATTTT. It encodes CASTRSHTDTQYF.

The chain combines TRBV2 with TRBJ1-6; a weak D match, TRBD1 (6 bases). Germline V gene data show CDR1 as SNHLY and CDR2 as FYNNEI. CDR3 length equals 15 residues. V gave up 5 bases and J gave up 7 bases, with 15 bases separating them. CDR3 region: CASSFGQTGNSPLHF. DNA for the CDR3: TGTGCCAGCAGTTTCGGACAGACTGGAAATTCACCCCTCCACTTT.

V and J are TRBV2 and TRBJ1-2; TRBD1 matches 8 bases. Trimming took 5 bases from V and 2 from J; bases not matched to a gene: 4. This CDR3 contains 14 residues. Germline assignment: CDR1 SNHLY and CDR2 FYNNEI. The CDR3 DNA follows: TGTGCCAGCAGTAGTAGGACAGGGAACTATGGCTACACCTTC. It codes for CASSSRTGNYGYTF.

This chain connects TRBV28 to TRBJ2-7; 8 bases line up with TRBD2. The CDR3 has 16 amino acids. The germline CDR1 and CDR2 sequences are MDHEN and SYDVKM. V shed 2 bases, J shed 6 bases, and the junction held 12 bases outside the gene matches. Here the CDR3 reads CASSLQREGRWAEQYF. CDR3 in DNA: TGTGCCAGCAGTTTACAACGGGAGGGCCGGTGGGCCGAGCAGTACTTC.

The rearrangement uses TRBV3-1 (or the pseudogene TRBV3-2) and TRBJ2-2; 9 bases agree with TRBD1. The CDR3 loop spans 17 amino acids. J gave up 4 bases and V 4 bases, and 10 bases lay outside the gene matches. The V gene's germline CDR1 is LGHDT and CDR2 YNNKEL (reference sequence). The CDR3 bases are TGTGCCAGCAGCCCTCAACAGGGGGCGCTGGGCACCGGGGAGCTGTTTTTT. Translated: CASSPQQGALGTGELFF.